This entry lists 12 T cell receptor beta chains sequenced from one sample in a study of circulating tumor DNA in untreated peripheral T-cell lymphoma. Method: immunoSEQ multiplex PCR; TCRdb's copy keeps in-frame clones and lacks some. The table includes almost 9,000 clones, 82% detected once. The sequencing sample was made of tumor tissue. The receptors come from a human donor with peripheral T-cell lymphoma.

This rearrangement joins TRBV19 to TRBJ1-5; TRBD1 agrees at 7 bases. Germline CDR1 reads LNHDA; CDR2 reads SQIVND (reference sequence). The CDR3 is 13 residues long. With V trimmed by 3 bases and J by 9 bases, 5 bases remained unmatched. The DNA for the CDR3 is TGTGCCAGTAGTATCAGGGGGGAATCGCCCCAGCATTTT. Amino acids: CASSIRGESPQHF.

CDR3 amino acids: CASSYAGRDYGYTF. The CDR3 DNA reads as TGTGCCAGCAGTTACGCGGGACGGGACTATGGCTACACCTTC. The V and J genes are TRBV6-8 and TRBJ1-2, with D possibly TRBD1 on 5 matching bases. Per the germline V gene, CDR1 is MNHGY and CDR2 is SAAAGT. Trimming stripped 2 bases from V and 3 bases from J, with 10 bases between. CDR3 length equals 14 residues.

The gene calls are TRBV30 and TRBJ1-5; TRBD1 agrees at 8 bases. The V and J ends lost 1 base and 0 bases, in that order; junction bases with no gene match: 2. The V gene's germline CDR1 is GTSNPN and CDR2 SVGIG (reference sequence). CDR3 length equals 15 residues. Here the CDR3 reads CAWSETGGSNQPQHF. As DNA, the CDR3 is TGTGCCTGGAGTGAAACAGGGGGTAGCAATCAGCCCCAGCATTTT. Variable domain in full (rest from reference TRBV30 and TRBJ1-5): SQTIHQWPATLVQPVGSPLSLECTVEGTSNPNLYWYRQAAGRGLQLLFYSVGIGQISSEVPQNLSASRPQDRQFILSSKKLLLSDSGFYLCAWSETGGSNQPQHFGDGTRLSIL.

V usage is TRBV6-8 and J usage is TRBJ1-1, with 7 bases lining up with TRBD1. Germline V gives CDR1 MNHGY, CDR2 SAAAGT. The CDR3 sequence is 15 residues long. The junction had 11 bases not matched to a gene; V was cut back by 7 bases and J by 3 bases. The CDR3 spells CASTPRGSLDTEAFF. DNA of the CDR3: TGTGCCAGCACCCCCAGGGGGTCTTTGGACACTGAAGCTTTCTTT.

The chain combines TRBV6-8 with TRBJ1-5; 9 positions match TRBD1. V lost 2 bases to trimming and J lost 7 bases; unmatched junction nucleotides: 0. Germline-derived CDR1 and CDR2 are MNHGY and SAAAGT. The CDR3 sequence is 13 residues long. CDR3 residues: CASSYTGGQPQHF. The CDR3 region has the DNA TGTGCCAGCAGTTACACAGGGGGCCAGCCCCAGCATTTT.

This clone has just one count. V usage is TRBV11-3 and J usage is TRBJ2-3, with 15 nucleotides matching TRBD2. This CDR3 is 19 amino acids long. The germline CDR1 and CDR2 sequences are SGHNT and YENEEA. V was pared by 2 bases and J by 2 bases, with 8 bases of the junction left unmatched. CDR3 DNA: TGTGCCAGCAGCTTACGACCTGGACTAGCGGGGGGGCCCACAGATACGCAGTATTTT. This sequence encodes CASSLRPGLAGGPTDTQYF.

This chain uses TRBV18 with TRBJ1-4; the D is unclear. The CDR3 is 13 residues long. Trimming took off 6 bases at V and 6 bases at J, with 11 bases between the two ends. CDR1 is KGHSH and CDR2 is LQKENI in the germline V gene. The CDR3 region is CASSRNSYEKLFF. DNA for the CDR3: TGTGCCAGCTCCCGAAACTCGTATGAAAAACTGTTTTTT.

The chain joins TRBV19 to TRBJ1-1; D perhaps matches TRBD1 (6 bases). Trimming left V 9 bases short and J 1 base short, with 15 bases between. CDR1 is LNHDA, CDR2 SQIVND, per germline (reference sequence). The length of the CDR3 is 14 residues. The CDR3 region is CASHRTDANTEAFF. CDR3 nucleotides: TGTGCCAGCCATCGGACAGATGCGAACACTGAAGCTTTCTTT.

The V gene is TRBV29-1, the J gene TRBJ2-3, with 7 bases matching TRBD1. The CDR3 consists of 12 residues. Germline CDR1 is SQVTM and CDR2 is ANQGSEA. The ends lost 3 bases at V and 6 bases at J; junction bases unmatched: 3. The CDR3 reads CSVDVGQDTQYF. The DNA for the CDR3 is TGCAGCGTTGATGTGGGACAGGATACGCAGTATTTT.

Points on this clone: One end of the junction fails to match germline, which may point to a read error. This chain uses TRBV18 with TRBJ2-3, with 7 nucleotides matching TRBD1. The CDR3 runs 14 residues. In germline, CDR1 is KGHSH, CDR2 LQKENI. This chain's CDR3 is CASSPQGRTDTQYF. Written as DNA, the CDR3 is TGTGCCAGCTCCCCACAGGGGCGCACAGATACGCAGTATTTT.

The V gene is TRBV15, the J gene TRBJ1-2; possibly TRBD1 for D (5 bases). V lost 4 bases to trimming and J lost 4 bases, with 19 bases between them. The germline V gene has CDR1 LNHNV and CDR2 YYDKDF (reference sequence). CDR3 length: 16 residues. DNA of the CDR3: TGTGCCACCAGCATAAAAGTCACAGGTACAGGCTATGGCTACACCTTC. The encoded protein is CATSIKVTGTGYGYTF.

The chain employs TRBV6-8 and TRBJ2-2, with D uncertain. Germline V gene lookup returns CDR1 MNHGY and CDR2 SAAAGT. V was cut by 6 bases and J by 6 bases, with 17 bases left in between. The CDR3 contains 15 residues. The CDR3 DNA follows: TGTGCCAGCAGATCGGCCACCCCAACCCCCGGGGAGCTGTTTTTT. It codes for CASRSATPTPGELFF.